The clone carrying this TCR beta chain was seen a few times. Its antigen is currently unknown. 13 Jbeta primers and 60 Vbeta primers were used for the PCR. Here immunoSEQ multiplex PCR was the method, and the copy in TCRdb shows in-frame clones only, minus some. The table has 120,000 or so clones, under 12% seen once. CDR3 length equals 12 residues. CDR1 and CDR2 from the germline V gene are GTSNPN and SVGIG (reference sequence). V gave up 5 bases and J gave up 1 base, with 5 bases separating them. The data were taken from a study of cytomegalovirus exposure and HLA in healthy donors. The study, taken as a whole, reports: By HLA locus, TCR association rates varied in a later analysis, with DRB1 showing the most and HLA-C the fewest. One later analysis reportedly identified an Asian-associated ancestry cluster that showed fewer N-insertions than the approximately 710-donor mean. Rarity held for most TCR sequences, but there were some public TCRs that occurred in many donors.

This sequence originates from a woman between 18 and 29 years old in good health and CMV-seropositive. Sequencing used PBMCs. The chain joins TRBV30 to TRBJ2-2, with a weak D call TRBD2 (5 bases). The CDR3 protein is CAWGGNTGELFF. CDR3 coding DNA: TGTGCCTGGGGAGGGAACACCGGGGAGCTGTTTTTT. Combining the CDR3 with reference TRBV30 and TRBJ2-2 gives the whole variable domain SQTIHQWPATLVQPVGSPLSLECTVEGTSNPNLYWYRQAAGRGLQLLFYSVGIGQISSEVPQNLSASRPQDRQFILSSKKLLLSDSGFYLCAWGGNTGELFFGEGSRLTVL.